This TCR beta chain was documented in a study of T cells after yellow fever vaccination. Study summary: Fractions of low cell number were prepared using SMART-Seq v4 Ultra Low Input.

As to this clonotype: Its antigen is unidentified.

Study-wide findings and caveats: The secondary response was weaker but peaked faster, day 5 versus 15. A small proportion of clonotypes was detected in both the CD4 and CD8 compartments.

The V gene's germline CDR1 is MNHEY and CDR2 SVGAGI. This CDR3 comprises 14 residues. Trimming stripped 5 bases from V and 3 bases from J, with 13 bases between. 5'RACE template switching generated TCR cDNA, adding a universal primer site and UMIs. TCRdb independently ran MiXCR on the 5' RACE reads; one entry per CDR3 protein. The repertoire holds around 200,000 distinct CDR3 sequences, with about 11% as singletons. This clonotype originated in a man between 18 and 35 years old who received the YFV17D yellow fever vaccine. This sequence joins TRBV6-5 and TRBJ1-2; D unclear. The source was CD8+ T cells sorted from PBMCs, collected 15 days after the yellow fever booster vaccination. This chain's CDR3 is CASSPGVPDYGYTF. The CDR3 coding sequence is TGTGCCAGCAGTCCCGGAGTACCAGACTATGGCTACACCTTC.